This entry is about one T cell receptor (beta chain). This sample was included in a study of control samples from healthy donors and cancer patients. The data were produced by immunoSEQ multiplex PCR, yet TCRdb's version contains in-frame clones alone and is incomplete. The data show hundreds of thousands of clones, more than 65% seen once. Germline V lookup: CDR1 MDHEN, CDR2 SYDVKM. CDR3 length: 13 amino acids. Deletions cut 6 bases from V and 5 bases from J, with 11 bases between. This sequence originates from a woman aged 55-70 years with lung cancer. The sequenced sample consisted of PBMCs. The chain employs TRBV28 and TRBJ1-5, with D possibly matching TRBD1 (5 bases). The CDR3 bases are TGTGCCAGCAGCCTTGACAGCTATCAGCCCCAGCATTTT. It is translated as CASSLDSYQPQHF.